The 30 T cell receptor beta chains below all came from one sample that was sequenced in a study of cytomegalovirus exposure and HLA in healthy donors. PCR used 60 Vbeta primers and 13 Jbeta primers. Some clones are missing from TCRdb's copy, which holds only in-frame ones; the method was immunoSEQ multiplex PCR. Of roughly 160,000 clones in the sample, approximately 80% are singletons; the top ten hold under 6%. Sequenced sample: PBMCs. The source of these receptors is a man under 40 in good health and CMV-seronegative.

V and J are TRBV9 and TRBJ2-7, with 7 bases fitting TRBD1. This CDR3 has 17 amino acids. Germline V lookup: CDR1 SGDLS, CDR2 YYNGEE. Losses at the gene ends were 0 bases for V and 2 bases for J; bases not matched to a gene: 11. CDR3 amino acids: CASSVGLGRDSPYEQYF. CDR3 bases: TGTGCCAGCAGCGTAGGTTTGGGTAGGGACAGCCCCTACGAGCAGTACTTC.

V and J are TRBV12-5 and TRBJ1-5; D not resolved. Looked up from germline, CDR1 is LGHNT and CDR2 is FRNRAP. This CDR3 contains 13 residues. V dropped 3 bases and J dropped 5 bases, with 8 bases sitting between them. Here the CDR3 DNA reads TGTGCTAGTGGTTTTGACCTAGATCAGCCCCAGCATTTT. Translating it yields CASGFDLDQPQHF.

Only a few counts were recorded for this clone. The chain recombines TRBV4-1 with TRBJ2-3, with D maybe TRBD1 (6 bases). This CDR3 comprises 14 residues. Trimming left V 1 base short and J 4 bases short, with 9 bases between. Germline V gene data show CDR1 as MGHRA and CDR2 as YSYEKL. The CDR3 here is CASSQGGPPDTQYF. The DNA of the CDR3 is TGCGCCAGCAGCCAAGGGGGGCCGCCAGATACGCAGTATTTT.

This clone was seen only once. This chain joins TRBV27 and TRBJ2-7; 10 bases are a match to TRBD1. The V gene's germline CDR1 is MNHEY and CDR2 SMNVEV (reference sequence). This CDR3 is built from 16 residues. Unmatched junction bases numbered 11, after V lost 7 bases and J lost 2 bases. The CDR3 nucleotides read TGTGCCAGCACCCCTCGTGGGACAGGGGACACCTACGAGCAGTACTTC. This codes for CASTPRGTGDTYEQYF.

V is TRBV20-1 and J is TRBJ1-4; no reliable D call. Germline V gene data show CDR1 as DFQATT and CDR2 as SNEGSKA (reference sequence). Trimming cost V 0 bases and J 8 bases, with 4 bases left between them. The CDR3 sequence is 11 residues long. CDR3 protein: CSARDPEKLFF. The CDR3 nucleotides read TGCAGTGCTAGAGATCCGGAAAAACTGTTTTTT.

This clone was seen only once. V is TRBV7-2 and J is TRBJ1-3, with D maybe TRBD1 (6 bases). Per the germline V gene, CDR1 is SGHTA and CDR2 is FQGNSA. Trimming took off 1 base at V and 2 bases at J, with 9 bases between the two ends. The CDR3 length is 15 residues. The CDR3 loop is CASSLESGAGNTIYF. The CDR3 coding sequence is TGTGCCAGCAGCTTAGAGTCAGGGGCTGGAAACACCATATATTTT.

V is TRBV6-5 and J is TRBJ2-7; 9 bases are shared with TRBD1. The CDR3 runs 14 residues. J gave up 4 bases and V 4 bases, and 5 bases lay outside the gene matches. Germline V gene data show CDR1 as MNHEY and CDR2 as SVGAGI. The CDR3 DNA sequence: TGTGCCAGCAGTTTGGACAGGGGCCCGTACGAGCAGTACTTC. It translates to CASSLDRGPYEQYF.

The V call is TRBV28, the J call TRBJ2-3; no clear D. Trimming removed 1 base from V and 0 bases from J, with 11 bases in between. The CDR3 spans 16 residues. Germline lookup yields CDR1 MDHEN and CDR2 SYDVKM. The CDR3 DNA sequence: TGTGCCAGCAGTTTATCGTTCCCCAGGAGCACAGATACGCAGTATTTT. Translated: CASSLSFPRSTDTQYF.

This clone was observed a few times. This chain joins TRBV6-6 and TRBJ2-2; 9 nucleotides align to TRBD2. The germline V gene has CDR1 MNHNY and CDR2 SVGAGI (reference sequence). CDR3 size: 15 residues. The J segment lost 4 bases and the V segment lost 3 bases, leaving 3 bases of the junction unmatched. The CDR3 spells CASSYSGRGTGELFF. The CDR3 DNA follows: TGTGCCAGCAGTTATAGCGGGAGAGGCACCGGGGAGCTGTTTTTT.

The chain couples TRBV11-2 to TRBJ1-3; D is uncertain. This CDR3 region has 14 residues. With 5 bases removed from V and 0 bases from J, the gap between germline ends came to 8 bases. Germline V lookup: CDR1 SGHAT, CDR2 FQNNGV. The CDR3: CASSPDYSGNTIYF. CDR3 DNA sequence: TGTGCCAGCAGCCCTGACTACTCTGGAAACACCATATATTTT. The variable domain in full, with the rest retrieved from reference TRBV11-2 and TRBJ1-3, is EAGVAQSPRYKIIEKRQSVAFWCNPISGHATLYWYQQILGQGPKLLIQFQNNGVVDDSQLPKDRFSAERLKGVDSTLKIQPAKLEDSAVYLCASSPDYSGNTIYFGEGSWLTVV.

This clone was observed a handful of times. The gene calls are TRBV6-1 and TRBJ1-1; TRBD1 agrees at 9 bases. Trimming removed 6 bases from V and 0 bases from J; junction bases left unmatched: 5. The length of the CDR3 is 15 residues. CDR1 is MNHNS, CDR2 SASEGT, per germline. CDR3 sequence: CASRLDRGMNTEAFF. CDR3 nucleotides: TGTGCCAGCAGACTAGACAGGGGGATGAACACTGAAGCTTTCTTT.

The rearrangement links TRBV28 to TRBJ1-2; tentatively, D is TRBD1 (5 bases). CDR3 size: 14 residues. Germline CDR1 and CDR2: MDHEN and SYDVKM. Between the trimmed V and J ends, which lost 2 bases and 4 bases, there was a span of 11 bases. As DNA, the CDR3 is TGTGCCAGCAGTTTAAGCAGGGCCGGCTATGGCTACACCTTC. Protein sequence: CASSLSRAGYGYTF.

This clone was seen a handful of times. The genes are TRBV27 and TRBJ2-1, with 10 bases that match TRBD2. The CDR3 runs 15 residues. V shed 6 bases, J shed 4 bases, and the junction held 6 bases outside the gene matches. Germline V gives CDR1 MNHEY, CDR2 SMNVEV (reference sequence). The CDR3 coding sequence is TGTGCCAGCAGGATTAGCGGGAGGATATACAATGAGCAGTTCTTC. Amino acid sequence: CASRISGRIYNEQFF.

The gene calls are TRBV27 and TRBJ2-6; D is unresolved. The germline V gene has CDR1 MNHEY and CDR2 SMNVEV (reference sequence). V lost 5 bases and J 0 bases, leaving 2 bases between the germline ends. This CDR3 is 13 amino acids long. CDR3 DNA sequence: TGTGCCAGCAGTCGCTCTGGGGCCAACGTCCTGACTTTC. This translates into CASSRSGANVLTF.

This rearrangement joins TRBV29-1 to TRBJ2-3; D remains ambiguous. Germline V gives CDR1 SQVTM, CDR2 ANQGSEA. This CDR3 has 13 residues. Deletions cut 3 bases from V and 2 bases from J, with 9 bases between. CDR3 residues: CSVDMRLTDTQYF. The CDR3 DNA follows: TGCAGCGTTGATATGAGGCTCACAGATACGCAGTATTTT.

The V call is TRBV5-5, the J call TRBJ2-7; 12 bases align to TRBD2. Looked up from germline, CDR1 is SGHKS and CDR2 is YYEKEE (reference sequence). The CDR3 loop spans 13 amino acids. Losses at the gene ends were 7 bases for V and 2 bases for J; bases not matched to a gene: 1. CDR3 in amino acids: CASLAGGTYEQYF. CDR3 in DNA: TGTGCCAGCCTAGCGGGGGGGACCTACGAGCAGTACTTC.

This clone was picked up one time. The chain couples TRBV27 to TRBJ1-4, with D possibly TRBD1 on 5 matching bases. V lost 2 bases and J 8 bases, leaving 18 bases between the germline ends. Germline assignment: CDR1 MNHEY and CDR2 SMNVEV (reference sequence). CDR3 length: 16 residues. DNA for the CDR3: TGTGCCAGCAGTTTAGAACAGTTGGGGCGGGGGGAAAAACTGTTTTTT. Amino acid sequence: CASSLEQLGRGEKLFF.

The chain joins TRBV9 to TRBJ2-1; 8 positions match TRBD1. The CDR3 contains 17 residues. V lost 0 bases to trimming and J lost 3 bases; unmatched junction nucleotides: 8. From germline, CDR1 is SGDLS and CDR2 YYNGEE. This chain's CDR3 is CASSVVQGQDLYNEQFF. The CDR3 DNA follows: TGTGCCAGCAGCGTAGTGCAGGGACAGGACCTCTACAATGAGCAGTTCTTC.

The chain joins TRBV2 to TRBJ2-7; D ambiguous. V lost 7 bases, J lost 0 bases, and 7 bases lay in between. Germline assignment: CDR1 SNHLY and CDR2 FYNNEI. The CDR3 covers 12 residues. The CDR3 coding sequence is TGTGCCAGCATTCTCGGCTCCTACGAGCAGTACTTC. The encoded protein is CASILGSYEQYF.

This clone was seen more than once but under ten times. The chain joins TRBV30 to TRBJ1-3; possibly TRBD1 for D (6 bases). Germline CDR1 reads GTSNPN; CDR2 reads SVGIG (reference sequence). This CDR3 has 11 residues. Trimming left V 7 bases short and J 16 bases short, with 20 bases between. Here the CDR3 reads CALDGGGLRYF. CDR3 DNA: TGTGCCTTGGACGGCGGGGGGCTCCGCTATTTT.

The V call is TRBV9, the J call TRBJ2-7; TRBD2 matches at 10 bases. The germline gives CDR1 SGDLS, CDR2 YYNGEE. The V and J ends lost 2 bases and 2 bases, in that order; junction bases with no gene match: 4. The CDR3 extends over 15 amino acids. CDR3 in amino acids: CASSVSGRGAYEQYF. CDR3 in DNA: TGTGCCAGCAGCGTGAGCGGGAGGGGCGCCTACGAGCAGTACTTC.

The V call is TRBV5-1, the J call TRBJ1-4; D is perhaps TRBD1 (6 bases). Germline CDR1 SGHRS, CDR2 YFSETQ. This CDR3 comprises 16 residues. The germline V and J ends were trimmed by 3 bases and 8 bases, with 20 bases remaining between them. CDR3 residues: CASSWSTGTFREKLFF. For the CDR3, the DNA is TGCGCCAGCAGCTGGAGTACCGGGACATTCCGGGAAAAACTGTTTTTT.

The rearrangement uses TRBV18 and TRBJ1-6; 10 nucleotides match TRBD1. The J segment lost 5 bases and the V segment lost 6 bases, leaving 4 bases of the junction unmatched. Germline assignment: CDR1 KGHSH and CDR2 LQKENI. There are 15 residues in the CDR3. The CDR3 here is CASSPDRGNNSPLHF. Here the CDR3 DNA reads TGTGCCAGCTCGCCGGACAGGGGGAATAATTCACCCCTCCACTTT.

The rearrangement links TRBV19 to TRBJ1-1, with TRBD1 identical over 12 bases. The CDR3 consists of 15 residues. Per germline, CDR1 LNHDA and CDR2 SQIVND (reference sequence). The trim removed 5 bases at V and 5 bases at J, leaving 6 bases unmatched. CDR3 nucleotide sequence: TGTGCCAGTAGTGGGACAGGGGGCTTTGGTACTGAAGCTTTCTTT. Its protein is CASSGTGGFGTEAFF.

This CDR3 reads CASSLQGDPHYEQYF. The CDR3 DNA reads TGTGCCAGCAGCTTACAGGGGGACCCCCACTACGAGCAGTACTTC. This sequence joins TRBV11-2 and TRBJ2-7; 7 positions match TRBD1. The CDR3 is 15 amino acids. Germline values: CDR1 SGHAT, CDR2 FQNNGV. The trim removed 2 bases at V and 3 bases at J, leaving 7 bases unmatched.

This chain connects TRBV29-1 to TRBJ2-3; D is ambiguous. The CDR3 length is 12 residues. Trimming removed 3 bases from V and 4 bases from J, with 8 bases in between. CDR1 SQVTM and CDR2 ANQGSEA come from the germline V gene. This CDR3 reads CSVDIMSDTQYF. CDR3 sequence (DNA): TGCAGCGTTGATATAATGTCAGATACGCAGTATTTT.

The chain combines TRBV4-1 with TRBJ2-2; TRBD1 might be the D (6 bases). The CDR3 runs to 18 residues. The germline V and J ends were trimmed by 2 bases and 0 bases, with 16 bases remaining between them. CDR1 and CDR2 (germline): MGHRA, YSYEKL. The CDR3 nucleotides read TGCGCCAGCAGCCAACACGGACAGACGGCTACGAACACCGGGGAGCTGTTTTTT. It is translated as CASSQHGQTATNTGELFF.

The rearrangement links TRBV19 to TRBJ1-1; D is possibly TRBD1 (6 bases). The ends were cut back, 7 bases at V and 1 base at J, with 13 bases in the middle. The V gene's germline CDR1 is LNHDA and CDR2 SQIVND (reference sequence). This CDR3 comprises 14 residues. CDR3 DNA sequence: TGTGCCAGTACCCAAAACAGGGCGAACACTGAAGCTTTCTTT. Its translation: CASTQNRANTEAFF.

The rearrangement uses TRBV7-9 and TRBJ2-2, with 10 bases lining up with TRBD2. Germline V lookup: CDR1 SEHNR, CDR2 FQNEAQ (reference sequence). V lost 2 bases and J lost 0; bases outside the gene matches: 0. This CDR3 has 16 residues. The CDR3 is CASSLTSGTNTGELFF. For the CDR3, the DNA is TGTGCCAGCAGCTTAACTAGCGGGACGAACACCGGGGAGCTGTTTTTT.

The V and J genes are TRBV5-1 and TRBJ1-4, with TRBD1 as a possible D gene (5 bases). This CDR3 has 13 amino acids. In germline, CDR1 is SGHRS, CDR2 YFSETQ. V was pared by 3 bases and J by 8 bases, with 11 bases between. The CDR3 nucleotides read TGCGCCAGCAGCTGGGGCCAGGGAGAAAAACTGTTTTTT. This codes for CASSWGQGEKLFF.